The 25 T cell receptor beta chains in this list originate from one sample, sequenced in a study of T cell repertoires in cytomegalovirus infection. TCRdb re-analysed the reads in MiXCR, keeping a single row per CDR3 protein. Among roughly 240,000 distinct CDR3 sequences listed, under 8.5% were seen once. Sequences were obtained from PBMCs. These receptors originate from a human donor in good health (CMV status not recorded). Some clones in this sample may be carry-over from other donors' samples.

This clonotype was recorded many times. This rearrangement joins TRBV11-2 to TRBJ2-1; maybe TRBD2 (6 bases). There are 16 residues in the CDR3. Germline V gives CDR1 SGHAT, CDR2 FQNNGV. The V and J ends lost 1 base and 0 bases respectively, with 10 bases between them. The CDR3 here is CASSLVRGASYNEQFF. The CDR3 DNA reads TGTGCCAGCAGCTTAGTCCGCGGGGCCTCCTACAATGAGCAGTTCTTC.

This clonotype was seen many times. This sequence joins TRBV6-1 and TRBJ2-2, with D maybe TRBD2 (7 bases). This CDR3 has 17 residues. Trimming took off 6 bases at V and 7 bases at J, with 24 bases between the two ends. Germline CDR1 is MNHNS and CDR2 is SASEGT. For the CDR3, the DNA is TGTGCCAGCAGCTTCTTGAGGGGGGGGCCGTCGGTCGGGGAGCTGTTTTTT. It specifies CASSFLRGGPSVGELFF.

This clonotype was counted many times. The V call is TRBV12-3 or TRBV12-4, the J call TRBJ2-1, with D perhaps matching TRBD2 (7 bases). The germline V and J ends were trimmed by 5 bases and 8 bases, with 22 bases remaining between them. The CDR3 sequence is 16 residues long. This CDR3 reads CASSRGRGGGRDEQFF. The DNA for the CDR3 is TGTGCCAGCAGTCGCGGCCGGGGCGGGGGCCGGGATGAGCAGTTCTTC.

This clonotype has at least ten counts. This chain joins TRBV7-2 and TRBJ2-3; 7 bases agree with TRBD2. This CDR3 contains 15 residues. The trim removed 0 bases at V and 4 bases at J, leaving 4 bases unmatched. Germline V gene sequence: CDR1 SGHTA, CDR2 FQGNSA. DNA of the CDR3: TGTGCCAGCAGCTTAGCGGGGGGGAAACCAGATACGCAGTATTTT. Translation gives CASSLAGGKPDTQYF.

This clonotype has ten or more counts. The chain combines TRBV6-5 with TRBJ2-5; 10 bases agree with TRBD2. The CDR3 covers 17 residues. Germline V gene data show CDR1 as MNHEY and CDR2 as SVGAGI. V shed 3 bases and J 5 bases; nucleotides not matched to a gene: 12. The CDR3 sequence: CASSYYESGGAQETQYF. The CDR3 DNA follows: TGTGCCAGCAGTTATTACGAGAGCGGGGGGGCCCAGGAGACCCAGTACTTC.

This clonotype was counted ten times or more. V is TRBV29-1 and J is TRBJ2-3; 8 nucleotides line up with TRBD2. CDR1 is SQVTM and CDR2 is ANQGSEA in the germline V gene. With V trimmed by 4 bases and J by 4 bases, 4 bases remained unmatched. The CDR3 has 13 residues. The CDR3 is CSVGVSGADTQYF. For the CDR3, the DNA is TGCAGCGTTGGCGTTAGCGGGGCAGATACGCAGTATTTT.

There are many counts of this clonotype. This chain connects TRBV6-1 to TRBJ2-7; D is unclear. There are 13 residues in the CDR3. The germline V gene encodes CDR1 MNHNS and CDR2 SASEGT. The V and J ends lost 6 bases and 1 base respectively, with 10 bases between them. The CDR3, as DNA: TGTGCCAGCAGGATGTCGGGTTCCTACGAGCAGTACTTC. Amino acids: CASRMSGSYEQYF.

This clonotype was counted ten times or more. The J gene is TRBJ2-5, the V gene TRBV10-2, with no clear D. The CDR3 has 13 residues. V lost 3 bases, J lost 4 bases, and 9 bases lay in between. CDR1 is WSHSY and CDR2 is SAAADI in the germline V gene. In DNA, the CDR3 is TGCGCCAGCAGTGAAACCCGACGAGAGACCCAGTACTTC. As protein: CASSETRRETQYF.

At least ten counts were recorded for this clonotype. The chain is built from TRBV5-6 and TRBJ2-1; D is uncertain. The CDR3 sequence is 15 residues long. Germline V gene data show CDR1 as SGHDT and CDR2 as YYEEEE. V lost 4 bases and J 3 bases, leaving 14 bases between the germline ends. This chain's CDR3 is CASSHRKQRYNEQFF. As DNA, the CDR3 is TGTGCCAGCAGCCATAGGAAACAGCGCTACAATGAGCAGTTCTTC.

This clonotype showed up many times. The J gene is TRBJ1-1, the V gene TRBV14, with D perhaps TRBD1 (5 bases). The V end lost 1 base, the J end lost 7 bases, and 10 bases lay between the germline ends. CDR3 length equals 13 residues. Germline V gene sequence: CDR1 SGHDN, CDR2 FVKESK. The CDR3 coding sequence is TGTGCCAGCAGCCAAGTTTCAAGGGGTGAAGCTTTCTTT. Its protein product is CASSQVSRGEAFF.

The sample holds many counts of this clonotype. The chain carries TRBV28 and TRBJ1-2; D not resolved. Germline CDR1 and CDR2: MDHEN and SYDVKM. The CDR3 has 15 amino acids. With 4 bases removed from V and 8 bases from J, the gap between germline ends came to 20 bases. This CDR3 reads CASSSDTGTRGGYTF. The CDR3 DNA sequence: TGTGCCAGCAGTTCAGACACGGGCACTCGAGGAGGCTACACCTTC.

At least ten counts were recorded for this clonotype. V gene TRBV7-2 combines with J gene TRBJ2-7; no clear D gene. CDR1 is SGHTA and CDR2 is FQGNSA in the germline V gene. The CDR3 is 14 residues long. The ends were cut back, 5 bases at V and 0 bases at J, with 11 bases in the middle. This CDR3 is CASSPSGSSYEQYF. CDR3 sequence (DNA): TGTGCCAGCAGCCCCTCCGGGTCCTCCTACGAGCAGTACTTC.

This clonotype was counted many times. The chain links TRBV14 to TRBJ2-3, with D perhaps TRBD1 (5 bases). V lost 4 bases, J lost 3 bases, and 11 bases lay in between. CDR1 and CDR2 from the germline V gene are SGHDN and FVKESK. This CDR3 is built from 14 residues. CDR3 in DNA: TGTGCCAGCAGCCCAGGGTTCGGAACAGATACGCAGTATTTT. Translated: CASSPGFGTDTQYF.

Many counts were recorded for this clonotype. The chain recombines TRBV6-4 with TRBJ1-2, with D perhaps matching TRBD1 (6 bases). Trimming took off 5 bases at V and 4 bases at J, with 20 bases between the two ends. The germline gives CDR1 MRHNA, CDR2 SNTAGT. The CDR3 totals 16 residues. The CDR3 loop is CASSPDQGRSGYGYTF. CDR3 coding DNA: TGTGCCAGCAGTCCAGACCAGGGGAGGAGTGGCTATGGCTACACCTTC.

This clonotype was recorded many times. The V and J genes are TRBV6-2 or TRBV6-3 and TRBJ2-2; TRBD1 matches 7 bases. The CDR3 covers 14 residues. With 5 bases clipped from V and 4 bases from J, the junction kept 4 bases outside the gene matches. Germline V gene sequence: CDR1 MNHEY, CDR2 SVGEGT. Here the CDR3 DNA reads TGTGCCAGCAGTATGACAGGGACCACCGGGGAGCTGTTTTTT. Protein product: CASSMTGTTGELFF.

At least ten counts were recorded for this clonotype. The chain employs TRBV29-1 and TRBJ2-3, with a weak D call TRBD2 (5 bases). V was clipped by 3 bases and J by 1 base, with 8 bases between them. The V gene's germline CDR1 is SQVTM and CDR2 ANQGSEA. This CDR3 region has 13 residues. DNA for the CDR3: TGCAGCGTTGACGAGGGCGGCACAGATACGCAGTATTTT. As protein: CSVDEGGTDTQYF.

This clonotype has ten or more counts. The CDR3 sequence: CASSSGTGSNTGELFF. In DNA, the CDR3 is TGCGCCAGCAGCTCCGGGACAGGATCGAACACCGGGGAGCTGTTTTTT. The J gene is TRBJ2-2, the V gene TRBV4-1; 8 nucleotides line up with TRBD1. CDR1 is MGHRA and CDR2 is YSYEKL in the germline V gene. V lost 5 bases to trimming and J lost 0 bases; unmatched junction nucleotides: 5. CDR3 size: 16 residues.

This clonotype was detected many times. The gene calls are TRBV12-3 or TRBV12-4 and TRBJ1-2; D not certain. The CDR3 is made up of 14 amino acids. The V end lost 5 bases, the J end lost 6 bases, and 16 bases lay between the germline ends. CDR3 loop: CASSISIGLHGYTF. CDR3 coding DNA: TGTGCCAGCAGTATTTCGATTGGGTTACATGGCTACACCTTC.

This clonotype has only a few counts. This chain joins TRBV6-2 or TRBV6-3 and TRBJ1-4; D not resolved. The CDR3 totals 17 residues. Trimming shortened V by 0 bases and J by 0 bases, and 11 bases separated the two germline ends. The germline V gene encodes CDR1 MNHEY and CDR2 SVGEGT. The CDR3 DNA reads TGTGCCAGCAGTTACTCGGACTTAGGTGCAACTAATGAAAAACTGTTTTTT. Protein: CASSYSDLGATNEKLFF.

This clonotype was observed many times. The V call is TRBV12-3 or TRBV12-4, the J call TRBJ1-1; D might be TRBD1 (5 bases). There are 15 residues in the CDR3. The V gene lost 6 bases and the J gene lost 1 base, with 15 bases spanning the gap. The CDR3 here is CASSKRGTRNTEAFF. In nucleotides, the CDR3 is TGTGCCAGCAGCAAGCGGGGCACGAGGAACACTGAAGCTTTCTTT.

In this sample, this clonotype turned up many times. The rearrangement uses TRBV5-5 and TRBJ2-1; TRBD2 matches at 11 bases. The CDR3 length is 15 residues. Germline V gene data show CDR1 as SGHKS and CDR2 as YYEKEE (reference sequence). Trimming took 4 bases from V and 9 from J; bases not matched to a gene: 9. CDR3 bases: TGTGCCAGCAGCCCTAGCGGGGGGCCCGGCCCTGAGCAGTTCTTC. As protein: CASSPSGGPGPEQFF. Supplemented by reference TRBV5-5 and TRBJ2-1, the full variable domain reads DAGVTQSPTHLIKTRGQQVTLRCSPISGHKSVSWYQQVLGQGPQFIFQYYEKEERGRGNFPDRFSARQFPNYSSELNVNALLLGDSALYLCASSPSGGPGPEQFFGPGTRLTVL.

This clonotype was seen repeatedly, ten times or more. CDR3: CASSLSGLAGGGELFF. CDR3 DNA sequence: TGTGCCAGCAGCTTGTCGGGACTAGCGGGGGGCGGGGAGCTGTTTTTT. The chain joins TRBV7-2 to TRBJ2-2, with 15 bases fitting TRBD2. The CDR3 totals 16 residues. V gave up 3 bases and J gave up 7 bases; unmatched junction bases: 3. CDR1 SGHTA and CDR2 FQGNSA come from the germline V gene.

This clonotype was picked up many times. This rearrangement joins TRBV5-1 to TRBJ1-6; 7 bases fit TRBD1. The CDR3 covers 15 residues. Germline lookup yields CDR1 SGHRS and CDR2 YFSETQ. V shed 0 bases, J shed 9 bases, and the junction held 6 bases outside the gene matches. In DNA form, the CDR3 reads TGCGCCAGCAGCTTGGACCTGACAGGGACTTCACCCCTCCACTTT. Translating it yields CASSLDLTGTSPLHF.

Here the CDR3 reads CASSPTFDTLAKNIQYF. In DNA form, the CDR3 reads TGCGCCAGCAGCCCCACCTTTGACACCTTAGCCAAAAACATTCAGTACTTC. The chain combines TRBV4-1 with TRBJ2-4; D unclear. Germline CDR1 reads MGHRA; CDR2 reads YSYEKL. The ends were cut back, 4 bases at V and 0 bases at J, with 16 bases in the middle. The CDR3 contains 17 residues.

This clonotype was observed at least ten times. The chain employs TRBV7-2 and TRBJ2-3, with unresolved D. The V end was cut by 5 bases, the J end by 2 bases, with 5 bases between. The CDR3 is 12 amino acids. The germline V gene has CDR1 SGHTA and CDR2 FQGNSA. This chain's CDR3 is CASSVNTDTQYF. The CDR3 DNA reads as TGTGCCAGCAGCGTAAACACAGATACGCAGTATTTT.